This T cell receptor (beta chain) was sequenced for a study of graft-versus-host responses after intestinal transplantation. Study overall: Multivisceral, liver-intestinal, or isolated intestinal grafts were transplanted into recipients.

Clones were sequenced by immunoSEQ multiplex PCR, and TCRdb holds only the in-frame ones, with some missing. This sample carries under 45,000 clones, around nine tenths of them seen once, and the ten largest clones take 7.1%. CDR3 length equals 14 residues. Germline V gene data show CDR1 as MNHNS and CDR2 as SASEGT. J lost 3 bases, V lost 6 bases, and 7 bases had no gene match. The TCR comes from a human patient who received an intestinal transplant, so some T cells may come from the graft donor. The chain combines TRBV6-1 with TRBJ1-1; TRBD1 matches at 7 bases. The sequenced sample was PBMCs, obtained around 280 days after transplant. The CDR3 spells CASRVLQGYTEAFF. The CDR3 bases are TGTGCCAGCAGGGTTCTACAGGGGTACACTGAAGCTTTCTTT.